This entry concerns a single T cell receptor (beta chain). Antigen unknown. Pooling of second doses given at about 4 or about 12 weeks was done. The sample belongs to a study of T cell responses to AZD1222 COVID-19 vaccine. Study-wide results and caveats: Only six or seven AZD1222 recipients tested seropositive at baseline. Targeting of unmutated variant regions was reportedly seen in nearly half of spike-specific TCRs. Possibly, clonal diversity was underestimated; donors were largely white British and included more females.

Trimming cost V 3 bases and J 2 bases; bases outside gene matches: 3. The CDR3 totals 14 residues. CDR1 SGHRS and CDR2 YFSETQ come from the germline V gene. The repertoire was sequenced with immunoSEQ multiplex PCR; TCRdb's copy has only in-frame clones and lacks some. The table shows 100,000 or so clones, with 80% to 90% occurring only once. The clonotype originates from an adult who received the AZD1222 COVID-19 vaccine. The sequenced sample was peripheral blood, obtained 28 days after the second AZD1222 dose. V usage is TRBV5-1 and J usage is TRBJ1-2, with TRBD1 matching 8 bases. The CDR3 reads CASSSGTGNYGYTF. The CDR3 nucleotides are TGCGCCAGCAGCTCCGGGACAGGAAACTATGGCTACACCTTC.